The sequence of this T cell receptor (beta chain) was determined in a study of OX40 agonist ivuxolimab in advanced cancers. Study background: Cohort: 75% to 90% men, mean age around 61, aged about 23 to 80.

Germline V lookup: CDR1 SGHAT, CDR2 FQNNGV. V gave up 4 bases and J gave up 2 bases, with 11 bases separating them. This CDR3 spans 15 amino acids. This clone was picked up one time. Its specificity is not known. Method: immunoSEQ multiplex PCR; TCRdb's copy keeps in-frame clones and lacks some. Among 15,000 to 20,000 clones, roughly 80% were seen once, and the ten largest hold around an eighth. Points from the study as a whole: Expanded clones were, on average, more numerous in CD8+ T cells than in CD4+. Both blood CD4+ and CD8+ T cells showed clonal growth by week 6 at 0.1 to 3.0 mg/kg.

The sequence was collected from an adult with an advanced solid tumor such as melanoma, head and neck, liver or kidney cancer. Source: CD4+ or CD8+ T cells sorted from blood, taken in a trial of the OX40 agonist ivuxolimab. The chain has TRBV11-2 and TRBJ2-2, with D possibly being TRBD2 (5 bases). CDR3 DNA: TGTGCCAGCAGCTGGGGAGCGGCCAACACCGGGGAGCTGTTTTTT. It codes for CASSWGAANTGELFF.